The entry below describes one T cell receptor (beta chain). The assay was immunoSEQ multiplex PCR, and TCRdb's table has in-frame clones only and misses some. The sample shows around 90,000 clones, around 83% of them seen only once. V lost 2 bases and J lost 10, with 14 bases in between. Germline V gene data show CDR1 as MNHNS and CDR2 as SASEGT. The CDR3 has 13 amino acids. This sample was included in a study of radiotherapy plus CTLA-4 blockade in lung cancer. Study in general: Objective responses arose in approximately 19% of patients, and approximately 31% experienced disease control.

The TCR sequence derives from a human donor with non-small cell lung cancer that progressed on radiotherapy plus ipilimumab. The sample here was peripheral blood, taken from a patient treated with radiotherapy plus ipilimumab. The chain employs TRBV6-1 and TRBJ1-1; D remains ambiguous. Here the CDR3 DNA reads TGTGCCAGCAGTGAATTGATGGGTTCCGGAGCTTTCTTT. Residues: CASSELMGSGAFF.